This T cell receptor (beta chain) was sequenced for a study of regulatory T cells in long-lasting Graves disease. Study-level findings and limits: Persistent disease samples used TRBV28, TRBJ1-2 and TRBJ2-5 preferentially.

TCR beta libraries were built with iRepertoire HTBI primers and Arm-PCR of CDR3 regions. TCRdb itself ran the multiplex PCR reads through MiXCR, one entry per CDR3 protein. In the table there are about half a million distinct CDR3 sequences, around a fifth of which are singletons. Time point given: persistent/refractory GD, antithyroid drugs over 5 years with positive TRAb. PBMC RNA was the source of the TCR library. Graves' disease diagnosis followed American Thyroid Association guidelines. Concerning this clonotype itself: Its antigen is as yet unknown.

V was pared by 5 bases and J by 4 bases, with 15 bases between. The CDR3 runs 14 residues. Germline CDR1 SEHNR, CDR2 FQNEAQ (reference sequence). The chain couples TRBV7-9 to TRBJ2-7; D not certain. The sequence was collected from a female donor with Graves disease. This material consisted of peripheral blood mononuclear cells (PBMCs), taken when the disease was refractory, from a patient treated with antithyroid drugs. In DNA, the CDR3 is TGTGCCAGCAGCCCCCCGGAATCGTTTTACGAGCAGTACTTC. This translates into CASSPPESFYEQYF.